These 30 T cell receptor beta chains originate from one sample sequenced in a study of CD8+ T cells in alopecia areata. As for treatment: oral pan-JAK inhibitor, 5-10 mg twice daily. The authors extracted RNA and reverse transcribed it into cDNA as the sequencing template. Here immunoSEQ multiplex PCR was the method, and the copy in TCRdb shows in-frame clones only, minus some. The sample consists of about 170,000 clones, approximately 52% of them appearing once. This specimen was CD4+ T cells sorted from blood, taken at approximately week 60, from a patient treated with tofacitinib. Receptor source: a human donor with alopecia areata.

In its sample, this clone was seen a few times. The chain links TRBV29-1 to TRBJ2-7; D possibly matches TRBD1 or TRBD2 (5 bases each). Germline CDR1 SQVTM, CDR2 ANQGSEA. The V end lost 4 bases, the J end lost 0 bases, and 16 bases lay between the germline ends. The CDR3 consists of 15 residues. The chain's CDR3 is CSVVWGWGSSYEQYF. The CDR3 DNA reads as TGCAGCGTTGTTTGGGGGTGGGGAAGCTCCTACGAGCAGTACTTC.

The CDR3 DNA is TGTGCCAGCAGCGTAGATCCGAGGAACACTGAAGCTTTCTTT. Amino acids: CASSVDPRNTEAFF. The chain has TRBV9 and TRBJ1-1; D unresolved. V lost 0 bases, J lost 1 base, and 7 bases lay in between. The CDR3 spans 14 residues. CDR1 is SGDLS and CDR2 is YYNGEE in the germline V gene.

J is TRBJ2-7 and V is TRBV5-1; D is possibly TRBD2 (5 bases). CDR3 length: 12 residues. The germline gives CDR1 SGHRS, CDR2 YFSETQ. Trimming shortened V by 4 bases and J by 4 bases, and 9 bases separated the two germline ends. CDR3 nucleotide sequence: TGCGCCAGCAGCGCCCGGGGTTACGAGCAGTACTTC. Protein product: CASSARGYEQYF.

This clone was seen a handful of times. The V and J genes are TRBV6-1 and TRBJ1-4; D remains ambiguous. Germline loops: CDR1 MNHNS, CDR2 SASEGT. The length of the CDR3 is 13 residues. V dropped 6 bases and J dropped 5 bases, with 10 bases sitting between them. The CDR3 DNA reads as TGTGCCAGCAGCGAACGCCCAAATGAAAAACTGTTTTTT. Translating it yields CASSERPNEKLFF.

The rearrangement links TRBV27 to TRBJ2-1; unclear D gene. V was shortened by 3 bases and J by 12 bases, with 9 bases between the two germline ends. The length of the CDR3 is 11 residues. Germline CDR1 is MNHEY and CDR2 is SMNVEV (reference sequence). This CDR3 reads CASSFLGWQFF. CDR3 sequence (DNA): TGTGCCAGCAGTTTTCTGGGCTGGCAGTTCTTC.

The chain links TRBV25-1 to TRBJ1-2; D possibly corresponds to TRBD1 (6 bases). Germline V gene sequence: CDR1 MGHDK, CDR2 SYGVNS. Trimming left V 3 bases short and J 6 bases short, with 14 bases between. The CDR3 has 14 residues. The CDR3 DNA sequence: TGTGCCAGCAGTGATCCGTTGGGGGCGCATGGCTACACCTTC. Its protein is CASSDPLGAHGYTF.

The rearrangement links TRBV6-5 to TRBJ1-2; 8 nucleotides match TRBD1. This CDR3 has 12 amino acids. Germline V gives CDR1 MNHEY, CDR2 SVGAGI. Germline trimming cut 6 bases from V and 7 bases from J; bases unmatched to any gene: 4. CDR3 DNA: TGTGCCAGCAGCCGCGGACAGGGTGGCTACACCTTC. Protein: CASSRGQGGYTF.

The genes are TRBV5-1 and TRBJ2-1; no clear D gene. CDR3 size: 12 residues. The germline CDR1 and CDR2 sequences are SGHRS and YFSETQ. The ends were cut back, 2 bases at V and 10 bases at J, with 10 bases in the middle. As DNA, the CDR3 is TGCGCCAGCAGCTTTCCGGCGGTGGAGCAGTTCTTC. Its translation is CASSFPAVEQFF.

V gene TRBV6-1 combines with J gene TRBJ1-1, with 8 bases fitting TRBD1. Per the germline V gene, CDR1 is MNHNS and CDR2 is SASEGT. V was pared by 7 bases and J by 0 bases, with 7 bases of the junction left unmatched. The CDR3 covers 15 residues. In DNA, the CDR3 is TGTGCCAGCATTCTCAGGACAGGGTTGAACACTGAAGCTTTCTTT. It yields the protein CASILRTGLNTEAFF.

The CDR3 sequence: CASSLQGNQPQHF. The CDR3 DNA follows: TGTGCCAGCAGCCTACAGGGAAATCAGCCCCAGCATTTT. This chain connects TRBV11-2 to TRBJ1-5; TRBD1 might be the D (6 bases). The CDR3 loop spans 13 amino acids. V lost 5 bases and J 4 bases, leaving 9 bases between the germline ends. Germline V gene sequence: CDR1 SGHAT, CDR2 FQNNGV.

This chain uses TRBV30 with TRBJ2-5; a weak D match, TRBD2 (5 bases). The CDR3 has 13 residues. The germline V and J ends were trimmed by 7 bases and 7 bases, with 19 bases remaining between them. Germline lookup yields CDR1 GTSNPN and CDR2 SVGIG (reference sequence). CDR3 sequence reads: CAYRGRQKGTQYF. The CDR3 coding sequence is TGTGCCTACCGAGGGCGTCAAAAGGGGACCCAGTACTTC.

This clone has a handful of counts. The chain is built from TRBV14 and TRBJ2-7; no clear D gene. This CDR3 comprises 12 residues. Trimming shortened V by 5 bases and J by 5 bases, and 10 bases separated the two germline ends. Germline assignment: CDR1 SGHDN and CDR2 FVKESK. CDR3: CASSGFSDEQYF. In nucleotides, the CDR3 is TGTGCCAGCAGCGGGTTTTCCGACGAGCAGTACTTC.

The table lists this clone with a few counts. Other DNA sequences within the sample encode an identical CDR3. The CDR3 protein is CSVGRVMNTEAFF. DNA of the CDR3: TGCAGCGTTGGAAGGGTAATGAACACTGAAGCTTTCTTT. The chain employs TRBV29-1 and TRBJ1-1; unclear D gene. V lost 4 bases and J 0 bases, leaving 9 bases between the germline ends. This CDR3 region has 13 residues. The germline V gene has CDR1 SQVTM and CDR2 ANQGSEA. Full variable domain (outside the CDR3, taken from reference TRBV29-1 and TRBJ1-1): SAVISQKPSRDICQRGTSLTIQCQVDSQVTMMFWYRQQPGQSLTLIATANQGSEATYESGFVIDKFPISRPNLTFSTLTVSNMSPEDSSIYLCSVGRVMNTEAFFGQGTRLTVV.

V is TRBV30 and J is TRBJ2-2, with a tentative D call TRBD2 (5 bases). V lost 7 bases and J lost 0, with 15 bases in between. The length of the CDR3 is 15 residues. Germline CDR1 GTSNPN, CDR2 SVGIG (reference sequence). CDR3 in amino acids: CASPRRQTNTGELFF. CDR3 sequence (DNA): TGTGCCTCGCCCCGGAGGCAGACGAACACCGGGGAGCTGTTTTTT.

V gene TRBV4-1 combines with J gene TRBJ1-5; 12 bases match TRBD1. From germline, CDR1 is MGHRA and CDR2 YSYEKL. The ends lost 1 base at V and 3 bases at J; junction bases unmatched: 10. The CDR3 covers 19 residues. CDR3 region: CASSQGSGTGGLNNQPQHF. The CDR3 nucleotides read TGCGCCAGCAGCCAAGGGTCCGGGACAGGGGGCTTGAACAATCAGCCCCAGCATTTT.

In its sample, this clone was seen a few times. The identical CDR3 is also encoded by other nucleotide sequences in the sample. The chain has TRBV29-1 and TRBJ1-1, with a tentative D call TRBD1 (5 bases). Trimming cost V 6 bases and J 0 bases, with 11 bases left between them. Germline V gene sequence: CDR1 SQVTM, CDR2 ANQGSEA. The CDR3 is 13 residues long. The CDR3 loop is CSVGGLMNTEAFF. Written as DNA, the CDR3 is TGCAGCGTGGGGGGACTGATGAACACTGAAGCTTTCTTT.

The chain couples TRBV6-6 to TRBJ2-7; 7 bases agree with TRBD1. Per the germline V gene, CDR1 is MNHNY and CDR2 is SVGAGI (reference sequence). This CDR3 spans 14 amino acids. After removal of 10 bases from V and 0 bases from J, the junction contained 9 bases not matched to a gene. CDR3 region: CAIKPGTDSYEQYF. CDR3 coding DNA: TGTGCCATTAAGCCTGGGACAGACTCCTACGAGCAGTACTTC.

This clone occurred a few times. The V call is TRBV7-9, the J call TRBJ1-2; D is possibly TRBD1 (6 bases). The CDR3 is 16 amino acids. Germline lookup yields CDR1 SEHNR and CDR2 FQNEAQ (reference sequence). V lost 1 base, J lost 8 bases, and 20 bases lay in between. CDR3 sequence (DNA): TGTGCCAGCAGCTTAGGGACCCGACAGGCCCTAGACGGCTACACCTTC. This sequence encodes CASSLGTRQALDGYTF.

The J gene is TRBJ1-5, the V gene TRBV7-9, with 8 bases identical to TRBD1. CDR3 length: 15 amino acids. The trim removed 3 bases at V and 2 bases at J, leaving 3 bases unmatched. CDR1 is SEHNR and CDR2 is FQNEAQ in the germline V gene (reference sequence). The CDR3 DNA sequence: TGTGCCAGCAGCTTTTCGGGACAGGGCAATCAGCCCCAGCATTTT. Protein sequence: CASSFSGQGNQPQHF.

This clone came up a few times. This chain connects TRBV20-1 to TRBJ2-5; D is unresolved. The V end lost 6 bases, the J end lost 3 bases, and 5 bases lay between the germline ends. The CDR3 covers 10 residues. Germline V gene sequence: CDR1 DFQATT, CDR2 SNEGSKA (reference sequence). CDR3 sequence reads: CSANKETQYF. DNA of the CDR3: TGCAGTGCAAATAAAGAGACCCAGTACTTC.

This clone has just one count. This chain joins TRBV5-6 and TRBJ2-1; a possible D gene is TRBD2 (5 bases). The V gene lost 1 base and the J gene lost 0 bases, with 14 bases spanning the gap. Germline lookup yields CDR1 SGHDT and CDR2 YYEEEE. CDR3 length: 17 amino acids. CDR3 DNA sequence: TGTGCCAGCAGCTTGATCGGGGTTCGGGGCTCCTACAATGAGCAGTTCTTC. As protein: CASSLIGVRGSYNEQFF.

The V and J genes are TRBV4-1 and TRBJ1-4; TRBD1 agrees at 9 bases. Losses at the gene ends were 2 bases for V and 7 bases for J; bases not matched to a gene: 5. The CDR3 loop spans 15 amino acids. Germline V CDR1 and CDR2: MGHRA, YSYEKL. The CDR3 coding sequence is TGCGCCAGCAGCCAATTACAGGGGGCGAGTGAAAAACTGTTTTTT. It translates to CASSQLQGASEKLFF.

V usage is TRBV7-9 and J usage is TRBJ2-3; D not resolved. The V and J ends lost 2 bases and 6 bases respectively, with 9 bases between them. Germline CDR1 and CDR2: SEHNR and FQNEAQ (reference sequence). The CDR3 loop spans 13 amino acids. Here the CDR3 reads CASSLILQDTQYF. The CDR3 DNA reads TGTGCCAGCAGCTTAATTCTCCAGGATACGCAGTATTTT.

The V call is TRBV21-1, the J call TRBJ2-5; TRBD1 was called by the table and not checked on the DNA. TRBV21-1 is listed as a pseudogene. This CDR3 is built from 15 residues. The CDR3 DNA reads as TGTGCCAGCAGCAAACCCCAGGACAGTCAAGAGACCCAGTACTTC. It codes for CASSKPQDSQETQYF.

The J gene is TRBJ2-5, the V gene TRBV9, with D hard to call. The length of the CDR3 is 14 residues. V was pared by 3 bases and J by 4 bases, with 13 bases between. Germline V gene data show CDR1 as SGDLS and CDR2 as YYNGEE. The chain's CDR3 is CASSASASPETQYF. The CDR3 DNA is TGTGCCAGCAGCGCCAGTGCTAGTCCAGAGACCCAGTACTTC.

The chain has TRBV30 and TRBJ1-2; D is possibly TRBD1 (5 bases). This CDR3 spans 13 amino acids. V lost 4 bases to trimming and J lost 2 bases, with 11 bases between them. The germline CDR1 and CDR2 sequences are GTSNPN and SVGIG (reference sequence). The CDR3 region is CAWTSGGNYGYTF. DNA for the CDR3: TGTGCCTGGACCTCTGGGGGAAACTATGGCTACACCTTC. Supplemented by reference TRBV30 and TRBJ1-2, the full variable domain reads SQTIHQWPATLVQPVGSPLSLECTVEGTSNPNLYWYRQAAGRGLQLLFYSVGIGQISSEVPQNLSASRPQDRQFILSSKKLLLSDSGFYLCAWTSGGNYGYTFGSGTRLTVV.

V and J are TRBV2 and TRBJ1-3, with TRBD1 identical over 7 bases. Looked up from germline, CDR1 is SNHLY and CDR2 is FYNNEI. The CDR3 runs 16 residues. V gave up 7 bases and J gave up 0 bases; unmatched junction bases: 9. Here the CDR3 reads CASKQTGTFSGNTIYF. CDR3 nucleotide sequence: TGTGCCAGCAAACAGACAGGGACTTTCTCTGGAAACACCATATATTTT.

The V gene is TRBV11-2, the J gene TRBJ2-4, with 9 positions matching TRBD1. The germline gives CDR1 SGHAT, CDR2 FQNNGV. The CDR3 extends over 14 amino acids. V lost 3 bases, J lost 4 bases, and 1 base stayed unmatched. The CDR3 DNA is TGTGCCAGCAGCTTCGGGACAGGGAAAAACATTCAGTACTTC. Protein: CASSFGTGKNIQYF.

The chain combines TRBV5-1 with TRBJ1-6; D may be TRBD1 (5 bases). The V end lost 0 bases, the J end lost 10 bases, and 14 bases lay between the germline ends. CDR1 and CDR2 from the germline V gene are SGHRS and YFSETQ. CDR3 size: 15 residues. The chain's CDR3 is CASSLGSSGDSPLHF. The CDR3 DNA is TGCGCCAGCAGCTTGGGTTCATCGGGGGACTCACCCCTCCACTTT.

This chain links TRBV5-1 with TRBJ1-2; TRBD1 is a possible D gene (5 bases). V lost 4 bases and J lost 7, with 14 bases in between. Germline CDR1 and CDR2: SGHRS and YFSETQ. The CDR3 is made up of 13 amino acids. In DNA, the CDR3 is TGCGCCAGCAGCGCTGAAGGGGCCGGTGGCTACACCTTC. Translation: CASSAEGAGGYTF.